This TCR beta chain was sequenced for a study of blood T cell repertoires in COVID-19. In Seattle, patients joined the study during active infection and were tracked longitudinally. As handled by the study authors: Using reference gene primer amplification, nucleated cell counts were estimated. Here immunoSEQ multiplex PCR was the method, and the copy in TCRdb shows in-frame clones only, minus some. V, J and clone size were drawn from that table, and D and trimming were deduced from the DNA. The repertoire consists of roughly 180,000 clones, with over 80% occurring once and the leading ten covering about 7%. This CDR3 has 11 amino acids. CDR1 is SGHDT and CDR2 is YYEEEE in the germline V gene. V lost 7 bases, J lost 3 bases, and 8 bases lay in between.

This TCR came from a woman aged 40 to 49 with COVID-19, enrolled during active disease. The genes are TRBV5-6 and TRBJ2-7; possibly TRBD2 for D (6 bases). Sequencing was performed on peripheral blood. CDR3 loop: CASGGDYEQYF. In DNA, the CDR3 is TGTGCCAGCGGCGGGGACTACGAGCAGTACTTC.